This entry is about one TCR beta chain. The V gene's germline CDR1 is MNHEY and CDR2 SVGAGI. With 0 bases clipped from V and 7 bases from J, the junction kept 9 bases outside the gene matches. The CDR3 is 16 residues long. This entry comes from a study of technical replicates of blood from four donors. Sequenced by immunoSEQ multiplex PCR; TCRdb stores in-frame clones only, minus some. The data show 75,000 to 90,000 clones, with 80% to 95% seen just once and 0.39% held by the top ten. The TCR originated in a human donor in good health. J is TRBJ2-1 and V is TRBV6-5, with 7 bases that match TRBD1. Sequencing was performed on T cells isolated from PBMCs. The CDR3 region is CASSYSTGEVVNEQFF. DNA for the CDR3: TGTGCCAGCAGTTACTCCACAGGGGAAGTCGTAAATGAGCAGTTCTTC.